Detailed here is one T cell receptor beta chain. Repertoires were generated with immunoSEQ multiplex PCR, while TCRdb's copy carries only in-frame clones and drops some. The sample yields tens of thousands of clones, about 91% seen once. The sample belongs to a study of technical replicates of blood from a few donors. The CDR3 consists of 13 residues. Germline V gives CDR1 KGHSH, CDR2 LQKENI. Trimming pared 3 bases from V and 1 base from J, leaving 7 bases between. The rearrangement joins TRBV18 to TRBJ2-7; D gene ambiguous. The TCR comes from a human donor in good health. Material for sequencing was T cells isolated from PBMCs. The DNA of the CDR3 is TGTGCCAGCTCACCTGAGGTTTCCTACGAGCAGTACTTC. It specifies CASSPEVSYEQYF.